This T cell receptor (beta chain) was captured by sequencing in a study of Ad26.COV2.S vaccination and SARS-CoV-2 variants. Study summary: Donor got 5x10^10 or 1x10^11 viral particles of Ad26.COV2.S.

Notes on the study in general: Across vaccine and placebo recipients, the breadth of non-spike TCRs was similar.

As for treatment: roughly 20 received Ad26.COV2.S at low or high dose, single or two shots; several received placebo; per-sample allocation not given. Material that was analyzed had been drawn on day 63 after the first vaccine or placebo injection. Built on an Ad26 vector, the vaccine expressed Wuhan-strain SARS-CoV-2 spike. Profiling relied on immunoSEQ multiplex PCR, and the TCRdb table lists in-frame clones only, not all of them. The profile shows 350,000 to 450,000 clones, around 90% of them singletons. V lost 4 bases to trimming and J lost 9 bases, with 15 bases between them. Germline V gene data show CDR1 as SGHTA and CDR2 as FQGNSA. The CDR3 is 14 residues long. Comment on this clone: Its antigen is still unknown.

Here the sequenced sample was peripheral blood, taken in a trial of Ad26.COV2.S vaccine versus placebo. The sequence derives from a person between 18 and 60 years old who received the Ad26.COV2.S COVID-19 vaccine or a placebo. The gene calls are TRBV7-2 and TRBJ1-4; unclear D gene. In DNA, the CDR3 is TGTGCCAGCAGCTCCCGATCGTGGGCGCAAAAACTGTTTTTT. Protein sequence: CASSSRSWAQKLFF.